The 2 T cell receptor beta chains below were found in one sample sequenced in a study of T cell responses to AZD1222 COVID-19 vaccine. The table came from immunoSEQ multiplex PCR; TCRdb's copy has only in-frame clones and leaves some out. The sample has over 150,000 clones; 85% to 95% are singletons. The sample consisted of peripheral blood, taken 28 days after the second AZD1222 dose. Source of these receptors: an adult who received the AZD1222 COVID-19 vaccine.

The V gene is TRBV5-6, the J gene TRBJ1-1; D not resolved. V was trimmed by 0 bases and J by 6 bases, leaving 9 bases between them. Germline V gene sequence: CDR1 SGHDT, CDR2 YYEEEE. The CDR3 spans 13 residues. CDR3 DNA: TGTGCCAGCAGCTTGGGCAGTGCCCCTGAAGCTTTCTTT. Translation gives CASSLGSAPEAFF.

J is TRBJ2-7 and V is TRBV9; 7 positions match TRBD1. CDR1 is SGDLS and CDR2 is YYNGEE in the germline V gene. J gave up 3 bases and V 5 bases, and 5 bases lay outside the gene matches. This CDR3 region has 13 residues. The chain's CDR3 is CASSAAGGYEQYF. The CDR3, as DNA: TGTGCCAGCAGTGCTGCAGGGGGCTACGAGCAGTACTTC.